The 9 T cell receptor beta chains reported below all come from one sample, sequenced in a study of T cell clonality in common variable immunodeficiency. Produced via immunoSEQ multiplex PCR; TCRdb's table is partial and in-frame only. Captured here are about 81,000 clones, none seen once; the top ten comprise around 0.82%. The material sequenced was peripheral blood mononuclear cells. The receptors come from a person aged 18-70 years in good health.

This clone was detected many times. The observed sequence ends 3 residues before the CDR3 terminus, with the missing tail filled in from the germline J gene. The chain employs TRBV30 and TRBJ2-1, with unresolved D. Germline CDR1 reads GTSNPN; CDR2 reads SVGIG (reference sequence). CDR3 length: 13 amino acids. Deletions cut 7 bases from V and 2 bases from J, with 12 bases between. CDR3 DNA (partial): TGTGCCTTTAGACGGGTGCCCTACAATGAG. This translates into CAFRRVPYNE. In full, the CDR3 is CAFRRVPYNEQFF.

This clone was seen repeatedly, ten times or more. The read stops 3 residues short of the end of the CDR3; the missing end is completed from the germline J gene. The genes are TRBV7-8 and TRBJ2-3; maybe TRBD1 (5 bases). Germline CDR1 is SGHVS and CDR2 is FQNEAQ. CDR3 length equals 17 residues. V was trimmed by 4 bases and J by 1 base, leaving 18 bases between them. The CDR3 bases that were read are TGTGCCAGCAGCTATTCCCCCCCCGACAGTGGCACAGATACG. As protein: CASSYSPPDSGTDT. The whole CDR3 reads CASSYSPPDSGTDTQYF.

This clone was counted at least ten times. The CDR3 end falls 3 residues outside the read, so it is completed with the germline J gene. The V and J genes are TRBV20-1 and TRBJ2-7, with 7 bases that match TRBD2. V shed 0 bases, J shed 2 bases, and the junction held 13 bases outside the gene matches. The germline gives CDR1 DFQATT, CDR2 SNEGSKA (reference sequence). This CDR3 is built from 17 residues. The CDR3 bases that were read are TGCAGTGCTAGAGATATGCAGGTAGTCCGGGGGGCCTACGAG. Translated, it gives CSARDMQVVRGAYE. The whole CDR3 reads CSARDMQVVRGAYEQYF.

This clone was seen repeatedly, ten times or more. Read data end 3 residues before the CDR3 end; the end is taken from the germline J gene. The chain has TRBV29-1 and TRBJ2-7, with 10 bases lining up with TRBD2. The V gene's germline CDR1 is SQVTM and CDR2 ANQGSEA. V was clipped by 3 bases and J by 0 bases; unmatched bases: 8. The CDR3 contains 16 residues. The CDR3 is CSVERLAGARSYEQYF. Incomplete CDR3 DNA: TGCAGCGTTGAGCGGCTAGCGGGAGCCCGCTCCTACGAG.

This clone came up a few times. The CDR3 end falls 3 residues outside the read, so it is completed with the germline J gene. Additional DNA sequences in this sample encode the identical CDR3. The chain combines TRBV5-1 with TRBJ2-1; D tentatively fits TRBD1 or TRBD2 (5 bases each). The ends were cut back, 7 bases at V and 5 bases at J, with 28 bases in the middle. This CDR3 is built from 18 residues. Germline loops: CDR1 SGHRS, CDR2 YFSETQ. Incomplete CDR3 DNA: TGCGCCAGCCCCAGGTACCCTGTCCGGACGGAGGACAACAATGAG. Its translation is CASPRYPVRTEDNNE. The CDR3 reads in full as CASPRYPVRTEDNNEQFF.

This clone was picked up many times. CDR3 residues: CASSWSGGPNEKLFF. CDR3 DNA (partial): TGTGCCAGCAGCTGGTCAGGGGGCCCAAATGAAAAA. This rearrangement joins TRBV5-4 to TRBJ1-4; 8 positions agree with TRBD1. The CDR3 is cut off 3 residues early in the read; its end comes from the germline J gene. The CDR3 covers 15 residues. V shed 3 bases, J shed 5 bases, and the junction held 6 bases outside the gene matches. The V gene's germline CDR1 is SGHNT and CDR2 YYREEE (reference sequence).

This clone was seen ten or more times. Read coverage stops 3 residues before the CDR3 terminus; the germline J gene supplies the remainder. This rearrangement joins TRBV19 to TRBJ2-2; 13 positions agree with TRBD2. The CDR3 is 17 residues long. CDR1 is LNHDA and CDR2 is SQIVND in the germline V gene (reference sequence). V was pared by 0 bases and J by 6 bases, with 4 bases of the junction left unmatched. CDR3 DNA (partial): TGTGCCAGTAGTATAGATCGAACTAGCGGGAGGGCCGGGGAG. Protein product: CASSIDRTSGRAGE. The whole CDR3 region reads CASSIDRTSGRAGELFF.

There are many counts of this clone. The chain's CDR3 is CASNQGAAIQYF. CDR3 bases read: TGTGCCAGTAACCAGGGGGCGGCCATT. The J gene is TRBJ2-4, the V gene TRBV19; 8 bases are a match to TRBD1. The read ends 3 residues before the CDR3 terminus; that terminus is restored from the germline J gene. Germline CDR1 LNHDA, CDR2 SQIVND (reference sequence). The V gene end was trimmed by 7 bases and the J gene end by 9 bases; junction bases not matched to a gene: 5. The CDR3 extends over 12 amino acids.

This clone was observed many times. Read coverage stops 3 residues before the CDR3 terminus; the germline J gene supplies the remainder. V is TRBV29-1 and J is TRBJ1-3; 8 positions match TRBD1. V lost 6 bases to trimming and J lost 1 base; unmatched junction nucleotides: 11. Looked up from germline, CDR1 is SQVTM and CDR2 is ANQGSEA. The CDR3 length is 16 residues. Partial CDR3 DNA: TGCAGCGTCGCGACGACAGGGGAGAAGTCTGGAAACACC. It is translated as CSVATTGEKSGNT. The full CDR3 protein is CSVATTGEKSGNTIYF.